The 25 T cell receptor beta chains listed next were all sequenced from one sample in a study of cytomegalovirus exposure and HLA in healthy donors. The PCR employed 60 Vbeta primers together with 13 Jbeta primers. Measured with immunoSEQ multiplex PCR; TCRdb has only the in-frame clones, and not every one. Seen here are 50,000 to 70,000 clones, about 69% observed once, and the top ten hold roughly 7%. Sample: PBMCs. These receptors all stem from a man in his thirties or forties in good health and CMV-seropositive.

The chain is built from TRBV2 and TRBJ1-6; TRBD1 agrees at 9 bases. V gave up 4 bases and J gave up 15 bases; unmatched junction bases: 10. Germline CDR1 SNHLY, CDR2 FYNNEI. The CDR3 totals 14 residues. The CDR3 nucleotides are TGTGCCAGCAGTGGGGGGACAGGGTATTTACACCTCCACTTT. Translation gives CASSGGTGYLHLHF. Based on the CDR3 plus reference TRBV2 and TRBJ1-6, the full variable domain is EPEVTQTPSHQVTQMGQEVILRCVPISNHLYFYWYRQILGQKVEFLVSFYNNEISEKSEIFDDQFSVERPDGSNFTLKIRSTKLEDSAMYFCASSGGTGYLHLHFGNGTRLTVT.

This chain joins TRBV7-3 and TRBJ2-1, with 8 bases that match TRBD1. CDR1 and CDR2 (germline): SGHTA, FQGTGA. V shed 5 bases and J 6 bases; nucleotides not matched to a gene: 6. The CDR3 is made up of 14 amino acids. The CDR3 DNA reads as TGTGCCAGCAGCGAAGGGGACAGGACCAATGAGCAGTTCTTC. This encodes CASSEGDRTNEQFF. The full variable domain, in which reference TRBV7-3 and TRBJ2-1 provide the parts outside the CDR3, is GAGVSQTPSNKVTEKGKYVELRCDPISGHTALYWYRQSLGQGPEFLIYFQGTGAADDSGLPNDRFFAVRPEGSVSTLKIQRTERGDSAVYLCASSEGDRTNEQFFGPGTRLTVL.

V and J are TRBV28 and TRBJ2-5; D might be TRBD2 (5 bases). Per the germline V gene, CDR1 is MDHEN and CDR2 is SYDVKM. This CDR3 has 16 amino acids. V lost 6 bases and J lost 1, with 18 bases in between. In DNA form, the CDR3 reads TGTGCCAGCAGACTACGGGGAGCGGCGACCCAAGAGACCCAGTACTTC. Translating gives CASRLRGAATQETQYF.

The rearrangement joins TRBV5-4 to TRBJ2-7; 14 bases match TRBD2. Germline CDR1 and CDR2: SGHNT and YYREEE (reference sequence). The CDR3 consists of 18 residues. With 4 bases clipped from V and 1 base from J, the junction kept 10 bases outside the gene matches. CDR3 in amino acids: CASSPSRGTSGGSYEQYF. CDR3 sequence (DNA): TGTGCCAGCAGCCCCTCCCGTGGGACTAGCGGGGGATCCTACGAGCAGTACTTC.

This chain uses TRBV7-9 with TRBJ2-7, with TRBD1 identical over 7 bases. The CDR3 covers 14 residues. J was trimmed by 5 bases and V by 3 bases; bases with no gene match: 7. Germline loops: CDR1 SEHNR, CDR2 FQNEAQ (reference sequence). CDR3 bases: TGTGCCAGCAGCTTTCGGACAGGCGGAGACGAGCAGTACTTC. This gives the protein CASSFRTGGDEQYF.

In DNA, the CDR3 is TGTGCCAGCAGTTTTGTCCCCCCGGCAGGGAGGTCTGGGGCCAACGTCCTGACTTTC. Translated, it gives CASSFVPPAGRSGANVLTF. The chain carries TRBV27 and TRBJ2-6, with D possibly TRBD2 on 6 matching bases. Trimming cost V 3 bases and J 1 base, with 19 bases left between them. The CDR3 totals 19 residues. Germline V gene data show CDR1 as MNHEY and CDR2 as SMNVEV (reference sequence). Full variable domain (missing parts from reference TRBV27 and TRBJ2-6): EAQVTQNPRYLITVTGKKLTVTCSQNMNHEYMSWYRQDPGLGLRQIYYSMNVEVTDKGDVPEGYKVSRKEKRNFPLILESPSPNQTSLYFCASSFVPPAGRSGANVLTFGAGSRLTVL.

The gene calls are TRBV7-9 and TRBJ2-6, with 7 positions matching TRBD2. V shed 6 bases and J 0 bases; nucleotides not matched to a gene: 2. The CDR3 loop spans 15 amino acids. Germline V gene lookup returns CDR1 SEHNR and CDR2 FQNEAQ (reference sequence). The CDR3 region is CASSSSGSGANVLTF. DNA for the CDR3: TGTGCCAGCAGTTCTAGCGGCTCTGGGGCCAACGTCCTGACTTTC. The full variable domain, completed using reference TRBV7-9 and TRBJ2-6, is DTGVSQNPRHKITKRGQNVTFRCDPISEHNRLYWYRQTLGQGPEFLTYFQNEAQLEKSRLLSDRFSAERPKGSFSTLEIQRTEQGDSAMYLCASSSSGSGANVLTFGAGSRLTVL.

The chain has TRBV29-1 and TRBJ2-7; D may be TRBD1 (6 bases). The germline V and J ends were trimmed by 4 bases and 0 bases, with 10 bases remaining between them. This CDR3 region has 13 residues. The germline V gene has CDR1 SQVTM and CDR2 ANQGSEA. The CDR3 spells CSVVRTASYEQYF. The CDR3 nucleotides read TGCAGCGTTGTGCGGACAGCCTCCTACGAGCAGTACTTC.

The rearrangement uses TRBV29-1 and TRBJ1-3, with 9 bases aligning to TRBD1. Losses at the gene ends were 4 bases for V and 0 bases for J; bases not matched to a gene: 1. Germline V CDR1 and CDR2: SQVTM, ANQGSEA. This CDR3 spans 14 amino acids. For the CDR3, the DNA is TGCAGCGTTGGACAGGGGGGCTCTGGAAACACCATATATTTT. Protein product: CSVGQGGSGNTIYF.

Regarding this clone: The conserved phenylalanine or tryptophan is not found at the CDR3 terminus, so this likely reflects a read error. The V and J genes are TRBV7-2 and TRBJ1-6, with a tentative D call TRBD1 (6 bases). Germline V CDR1 and CDR2: SGHTA, FQGNSA. V shed 8 bases and J shed 2 bases, with 19 bases lying between them. The CDR3 contains 17 residues. The CDR3 sequence: CASPDPDSRTYNSPLHL. CDR3 DNA: TGTGCCAGCCCCGACCCGGACAGCCGGACCTATAATTCACCCCTCCACCTT.

The V and J genes are TRBV27 and TRBJ2-4; 8 nucleotides agree with TRBD2. V was clipped by 5 bases and J by 6 bases; unmatched bases: 6. CDR3 length: 14 amino acids. The V gene's germline CDR1 is MNHEY and CDR2 SMNVEV (reference sequence). CDR3 region: CASSTPRGGNIQYF. In nucleotides, the CDR3 is TGTGCCAGCAGTACCCCCCGGGGGGGAAACATTCAGTACTTC.

This sequence joins TRBV7-2 and TRBJ2-7; 11 bases match TRBD2. The CDR3 covers 16 residues. The V gene end was trimmed by 2 bases and the J gene end by 6 bases; junction bases not matched to a gene: 9. Germline lookup yields CDR1 SGHTA and CDR2 FQGNSA. In DNA form, the CDR3 reads TGTGCCAGCAGCTTATTTCTAGCGGGGGGTAGTGGCGAGCAGTACTTC. As protein: CASSLFLAGGSGEQYF.

This clone was counted a few times. The rearrangement joins TRBV5-5 to TRBJ2-7, with D uncertain. Trimming removed 4 bases from V and 3 bases from J, with 11 bases in between. This CDR3 has 13 residues. Germline CDR1 and CDR2: SGHKS and YYEKEE (reference sequence). The CDR3 bases are TGTGCCAGCAGCCTGGCCTCAGACTACGAGCAGTACTTC. It encodes CASSLASDYEQYF.

The CDR3 region is CATSRDWTAHNSPLHF. CDR3 in DNA: TGTGCCACCAGCAGAGATTGGACAGCTCATAATTCACCCCTCCACTTT. The chain carries TRBV15 and TRBJ1-6; maybe TRBD1 (6 bases). The length of the CDR3 is 16 residues. V lost 0 bases to trimming and J lost 5 bases, with 11 bases between them. Germline V gene sequence: CDR1 LNHNV, CDR2 YYDKDF (reference sequence). The whole variable domain, remainder taken from reference TRBV15 and TRBJ1-6, is DAMVIQNPRYQVTQFGKPVTLSCSQTLNHNVMYWYQQKSSQAPKLLFHYYDKDFNNEADTPDNFQSRRPNTSFCFLDIRSPGLGDTAMYLCATSRDWTAHNSPLHFGNGTRLTVT.

This chain uses TRBV27 with TRBJ2-2; 10 bases map to TRBD2. This CDR3 is 17 amino acids long. The ends lost 2 bases at V and 6 bases at J; junction bases unmatched: 9. Germline V CDR1 and CDR2: MNHEY, SMNVEV (reference sequence). The CDR3 here is CASSLQPPAGGPGELFF. For the CDR3, the DNA is TGTGCCAGCAGTTTACAACCTCCAGCGGGGGGGCCCGGGGAGCTGTTTTTT.

This rearrangement joins TRBV5-4 to TRBJ1-2; 10 nucleotides line up with TRBD1. Germline trimming cut 0 bases from V and 4 bases from J; bases unmatched to any gene: 9. Germline CDR1 reads SGHNT; CDR2 reads YYREEE (reference sequence). The CDR3 runs 17 residues. CDR3 sequence reads: CASSLVGLGQGIYGYTF. The CDR3 nucleotides are TGTGCCAGCAGCTTGGTGGGCCTGGGACAGGGGATCTATGGCTACACCTTC.

Here the CDR3 reads CASSFGSPSSGYTF. CDR3 sequence (DNA): TGTGCCAGCAGTTTTGGGAGCCCTAGCTCTGGCTACACCTTC. This chain links TRBV28 with TRBJ1-2; D remains ambiguous. This CDR3 region has 14 residues. Trimming cost V 3 bases and J 7 bases, with 15 bases left between them. From germline, CDR1 is MDHEN and CDR2 SYDVKM.

The chain links TRBV7-3 to TRBJ1-1, with a tentative D call TRBD1 (5 bases). Germline V gives CDR1 SGHTA, CDR2 FQGTGA. This CDR3 is 17 amino acids long. Trimming stripped 5 bases from V and 1 base from J, with 20 bases between. The CDR3, as DNA: TGTGCCAGCAGCCCAGACAGACCAAATACCCGGAACACTGAAGCTTTCTTT. Its protein is CASSPDRPNTRNTEAFF.

This rearrangement joins TRBV5-1 to TRBJ2-6; no clear D gene. The CDR3 totals 17 residues. The germline gives CDR1 SGHRS, CDR2 YFSETQ. Trimming cost V 6 bases and J 0 bases, with 16 bases left between them. The CDR3 loop is CASTITALLSGANVLTF. In nucleotides, the CDR3 is TGCGCCAGCACTATAACAGCTCTTCTCTCTGGGGCCAACGTCCTGACTTTC.

The rearrangement uses TRBV5-1 and TRBJ2-3; D gene unclear. Deletions cut 3 bases from V and 1 base from J, with 15 bases between. Germline CDR1 and CDR2: SGHRS and YFSETQ. The CDR3 is made up of 16 amino acids. The CDR3 DNA reads as TGCGCCAGCAGCTCCGCGGCCGTGGGTGGCACAGATACGCAGTATTTT. It specifies CASSSAAVGGTDTQYF.

The V and J genes are TRBV15 and TRBJ1-6, with D possibly TRBD1 on 5 matching bases. The CDR3 totals 14 residues. The germline V and J ends were trimmed by 3 bases and 7 bases, with 10 bases remaining between them. CDR1 is LNHNV, CDR2 YYDKDF, per germline (reference sequence). The CDR3 nucleotides are TGTGCCACCAGCAGGGACCCAGGGAATTCACCCCTCCACTTT. Its protein product is CATSRDPGNSPLHF.

The chain is built from TRBV4-1 and TRBJ1-1; TRBD1 matches 10 bases. V trimming: 3 bases; J trimming: 6 bases; junction bases outside the gene matches: 7. Germline V lookup: CDR1 MGHRA, CDR2 YSYEKL. CDR3 length: 15 amino acids. CDR3: CASSQARDRGSEAFF. Here the CDR3 DNA reads TGCGCCAGCAGCCAGGCGAGGGACAGGGGATCTGAAGCTTTCTTT.

The rearrangement links TRBV29-1 to TRBJ2-2, with TRBD1 matching 7 bases. In germline, CDR1 is SQVTM, CDR2 ANQGSEA. The CDR3 extends over 14 amino acids. Trimming at V came to 4 bases and at J to 2 bases, leaving 4 bases not matched to a gene. The CDR3 DNA sequence: TGCAGCGTTGGAGGACAGGTCAACACCGGGGAGCTGTTTTTT. Encoded protein: CSVGGQVNTGELFF.

The sample holds a few counts of this clone. The chain recombines TRBV6-1 with TRBJ2-7; TRBD1 matches at 7 bases. CDR3 length equals 14 residues. Germline V CDR1 and CDR2: MNHNS, SASEGT. V was clipped by 6 bases and J by 9 bases; unmatched bases: 14. The chain's CDR3 is CASRVVRDSETQYF. CDR3 nucleotide sequence: TGTGCCAGCAGGGTCGTTAGGGACAGCGAAACGCAGTACTTC.

The table lists this clone with a few counts. The chain combines TRBV7-2 with TRBJ2-6; unclear D gene. CDR1 and CDR2 from the germline V gene are SGHTA and FQGNSA. V was cut by 5 bases and J by 2 bases, with 13 bases left in between. CDR3 length equals 16 residues. The CDR3 DNA sequence: TGTGCCAGCAGCCTCCAGGCTCAGGCTGGGGCCAACGTCCTGACTTTC. Its translation: CASSLQAQAGANVLTF.